These 5 T cell receptor beta chains originate from one sample sequenced in a study of cytomegalovirus exposure and HLA in healthy donors (dated by TCRdb to between 2016 and 2019). The receptor library was made with the immunoSEQ multiplex PCR assay. For the multiplex PCR, a mixture combining 60 forward primers for TCR Vbeta segments and 13 reverse primers for TCR Jbeta segments was used. In its TCRdb copy, this immuneACCESS table keeps in-frame sequences only and misses some clones. Where compared with another copy, unresolved V genes explain less than half of these, and the others have no known cause. This sample holds 13,000 to 15,000 clones; around 60% were observed only once. The ten largest clones represent around a sixth of the sample. Sequencing used PBMCs. The receptors were sampled from a woman in her fifties or sixties in good health and CMV-seropositive.

The chain joins TRBV7-6 to TRBJ2-3, with 10 bases identical to TRBD2. Germline V gene data show CDR1 as SGHVS and CDR2 as FNYEAQ. Trimming removed 5 bases from V and 0 bases from J; junction bases left unmatched: 5. The CDR3 has 16 amino acids. The CDR3 region is CASSRLSGGSTDTQYF. CDR3 nucleotides: TGTGCCAGCAGCCGCCTTAGCGGGGGGAGCACAGATACGCAGTATTTT.

The chain uses TRBV7-2 and TRBJ2-1, with TRBD1 as a possible D gene (5 bases). V gave up 5 bases and J gave up 4 bases, with 12 bases separating them. Germline CDR1 reads SGHTA; CDR2 reads FQGNSA. This CDR3 spans 14 amino acids. CDR3 sequence reads: CASSQGTVYNEQFF. The CDR3, as DNA: TGTGCCAGCAGCCAGGGCACAGTATACAATGAGCAGTTCTTC. Full variable domain (missing parts from reference TRBV7-2 and TRBJ2-1): GAGVSQSPSNKVTEKGKDVELRCDPISGHTALYWYRQSLGQGLEFLIYFQGNSAPDKSGLPSDRFSAERTGGSVSTLTIQRTQQEDSAVYLCASSQGTVYNEQFFGPGTRLTVL.

This clone was found a few times. V is TRBV5-4 and J is TRBJ2-7, with D possibly matching TRBD2 (6 bases). Germline CDR1 SGHNT, CDR2 YYREEE (reference sequence). This CDR3 is built from 12 residues. V was trimmed by 5 bases and J by 6 bases, leaving 12 bases between them. The CDR3 DNA reads as TGTGCCAGCAGTTGGGGGGAGTTCGAGCAGTACTTC. Its translation: CASSWGEFEQYF.

The chain combines TRBV5-4 with TRBJ2-1, with TRBD1 as a possible D gene (6 bases). Germline V gene sequence: CDR1 SGHNT, CDR2 YYREEE (reference sequence). Between the trimmed V and J ends, which lost 4 bases and 6 bases, there was a span of 11 bases. This CDR3 contains 13 residues. As DNA, the CDR3 is TGTGCCAGCAGCCAAGGGACAATCAATGAGCAGTTCTTC. Translated: CASSQGTINEQFF.

This clone was seen a handful of times. The rearrangement joins TRBV2 to TRBJ1-4; the match to TRBD1 covers 9 bases. Germline CDR1 and CDR2: SNHLY and FYNNEI. CDR3 size: 16 residues. J was trimmed by 8 bases and V by 5 bases; bases with no gene match: 12. The CDR3 here is CASSSRDRVAEEKLFF. In DNA form, the CDR3 reads TGTGCCAGCAGTTCCCGGGACAGGGTAGCGGAGGAAAAACTGTTTTTT.